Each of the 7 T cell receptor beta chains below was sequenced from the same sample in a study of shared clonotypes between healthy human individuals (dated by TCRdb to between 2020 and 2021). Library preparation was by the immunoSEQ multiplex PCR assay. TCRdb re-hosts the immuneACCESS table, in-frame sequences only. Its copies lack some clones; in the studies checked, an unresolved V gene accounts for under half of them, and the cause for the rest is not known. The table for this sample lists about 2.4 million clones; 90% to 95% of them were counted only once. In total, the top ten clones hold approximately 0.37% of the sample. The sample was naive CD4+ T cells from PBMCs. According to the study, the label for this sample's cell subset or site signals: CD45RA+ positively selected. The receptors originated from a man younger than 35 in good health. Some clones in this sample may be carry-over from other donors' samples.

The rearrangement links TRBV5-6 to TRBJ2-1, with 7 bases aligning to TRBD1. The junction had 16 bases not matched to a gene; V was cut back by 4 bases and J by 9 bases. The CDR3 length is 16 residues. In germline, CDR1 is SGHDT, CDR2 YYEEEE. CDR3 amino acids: CASSPGQALRVGEQFF. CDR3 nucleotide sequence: TGTGCCAGCAGCCCCGGACAGGCTCTAAGGGTTGGTGAGCAGTTCTTC.

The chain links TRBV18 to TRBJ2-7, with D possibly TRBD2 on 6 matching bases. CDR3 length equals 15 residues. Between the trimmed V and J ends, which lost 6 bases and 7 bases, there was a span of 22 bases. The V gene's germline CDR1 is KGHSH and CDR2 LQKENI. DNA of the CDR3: TGTGCCAGCTCCCCCGAGCCATACGGAGGGTTTGAGCAGTACTTC. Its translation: CASSPEPYGGFEQYF.

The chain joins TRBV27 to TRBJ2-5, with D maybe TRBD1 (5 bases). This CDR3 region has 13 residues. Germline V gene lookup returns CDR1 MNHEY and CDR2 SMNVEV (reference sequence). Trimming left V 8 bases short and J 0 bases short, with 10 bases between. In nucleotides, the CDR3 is TGTGCCAGCGGGCAGGGATACCAAGAGACCCAGTACTTC. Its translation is CASGQGYQETQYF.

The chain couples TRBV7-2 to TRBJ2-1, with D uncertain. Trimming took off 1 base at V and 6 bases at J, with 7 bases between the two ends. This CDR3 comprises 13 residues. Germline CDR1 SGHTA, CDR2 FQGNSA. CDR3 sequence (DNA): TGTGCCAGCAGCTTAGACTACTCCAATGAGCAGTTCTTC. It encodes CASSLDYSNEQFF. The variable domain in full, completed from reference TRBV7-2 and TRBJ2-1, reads GAGVSQSPSNKVTEKGKDVELRCDPISGHTALYWYRQSLGQGLEFLIYFQGNSAPDKSGLPSDRFSAERTGGSVSTLTIQRTQQEDSAVYLCASSLDYSNEQFFGPGTRLTVL.

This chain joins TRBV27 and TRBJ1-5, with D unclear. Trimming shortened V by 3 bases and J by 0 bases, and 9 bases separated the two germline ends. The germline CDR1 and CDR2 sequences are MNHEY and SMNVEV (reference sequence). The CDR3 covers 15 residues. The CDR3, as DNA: TGTGCCAGCAGTTTGTCCGGGCCTAGCAATCAGCCCCAGCATTTT. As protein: CASSLSGPSNQPQHF.

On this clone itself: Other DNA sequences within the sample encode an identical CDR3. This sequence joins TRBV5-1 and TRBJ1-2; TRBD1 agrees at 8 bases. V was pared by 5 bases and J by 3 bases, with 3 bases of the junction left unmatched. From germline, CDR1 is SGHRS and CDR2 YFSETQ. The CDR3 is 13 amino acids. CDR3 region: CASSTGGDYGYTF. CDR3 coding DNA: TGCGCCAGCAGTACAGGGGGAGACTATGGCTACACCTTC. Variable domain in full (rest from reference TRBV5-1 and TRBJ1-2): KAGVTQTPRYLIKTRGQQVTLSCSPISGHRSVSWYQQTPGQGLQFLFEYFSETQRNKGNFPGRFSGRQFSNSRSEMNVSTLELGDSALYLCASSTGGDYGYTFGSGTRLTVV.

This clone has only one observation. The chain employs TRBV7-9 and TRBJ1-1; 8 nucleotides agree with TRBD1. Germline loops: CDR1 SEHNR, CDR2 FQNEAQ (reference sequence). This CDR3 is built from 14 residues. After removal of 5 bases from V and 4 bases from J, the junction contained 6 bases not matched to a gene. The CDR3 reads CASSAQGAVTEAFF. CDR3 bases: TGTGCCAGCAGCGCCCAGGGGGCCGTCACTGAAGCTTTCTTT.